The clone carrying this T cell receptor beta chain was observed a few times. Its antigen is unidentified. The sample comes from a study of response to subunit inactivated influenza vaccine. TCRdb fed the RT-PCR reads into MiXCR, producing one record per CDR3 protein. The table lists about 170,000 distinct CDR3 sequences, about 12% of them singletons. Study results and caveats: T cells newly recruited by each seasonal influenza vaccination are few, the authors suggested.

V was pared by 6 bases and J by 3 bases, with 14 bases between. The CDR3 is 14 residues long. Per the germline V gene, CDR1 is SNHLY and CDR2 is FYNNEI. This sample also appeared in a second study, on T cells expressing NK-cell markers. Per that paper: TCR beta cDNA was generated via 5'RACE template switching incorporating UMIs. Five or six of the donors carried dominant NKG2C+ clonotypes that took up roughly 1.0-8% of their CD8+ T cells. Topping the CD3+CD56-NKG2C+ fraction as well were these clonotypes, in a handful of donors. Certain NKG2C+ T cell clones were expanded, and their HCMV specificity remained unclear.

This material consisted of CD8+ T cells sorted from PBMCs, taken 11 to 12 days after vaccination. The chain is built from TRBV2 and TRBJ1-2, with a weak D call TRBD1 (5 bases). This TCR derives from a middle-aged man who received an inactivated influenza vaccine. CDR3 DNA sequence: TGTGCCAGCAGCGCCGGCAGGGCCGACTATGGCTACACCTTC. Its translation is CASSAGRADYGYTF.